This T cell receptor beta chain was sequenced for a study of cytomegalovirus exposure and HLA in healthy donors. Overall study context: T cells numbering some 170 million yielded approximately 100 million unique TCR beta sequences in an earlier analysis.

General observations from the study: Reports state that TCR beta sequences accurately predicted most subjects' HLA-A and HLA-B alleles. It is likely that the observed cluster of highly shared sequence variants was a sequencing artifact. In an earlier analysis, in some 600 donors, most V segments appeared productive either ~87% or ~30% of the time.

Vbeta (60) and Jbeta (13) primers were used in the PCR. Profiling relied on immunoSEQ multiplex PCR, and the TCRdb table lists in-frame clones only, not all of them. The sample has around 110,000 clones, about four fifths seen once; the top ten hold 3.9%. This CDR3 region has 11 residues. Trimming cost V 2 bases and J 15 bases, with 11 bases left between them. CDR1 GTSNPN and CDR2 SVGIG come from the germline V gene (reference sequence). In regard to this clone: Its antigen is unknown.

The specimen was PBMCs. The source of this sequence is a woman under 40 in good health and CMV-seronegative. The gene calls are TRBV30 and TRBJ1-6; D unclear. CDR3 residues: CAWSPLSGLHF. In DNA, the CDR3 is TGTGCCTGGAGTCCCCTCTCGGGCCTCCACTTT.